This entry lists 27 T cell receptor beta chains sequenced from one sample in a study of tumor-infiltrating lymphocytes in oesophageal squamous cell carcinoma. TCRdb fed the PCR reads into MiXCR, producing one record per CDR3 protein. The sample holds over 10,000 distinct CDR3 sequences, approximately 50% seen once. The sample comprised normal esophageal tissue next to the tumor. Receptors originate from a male donor with esophageal squamous cell carcinoma.

This clonotype was seen a few times. One end of the junction does not line up with germline, which may come from a read error. The rearrangement uses TRBV7-8 and TRBJ1-6, with D possibly being TRBD1 (5 bases). This CDR3 is built from 14 residues. The germline V gene has CDR1 SGHVS and CDR2 FQNEAQ. The CDR3 DNA sequence: TGTGCCAGCAGCCTGGGGACTAGCGGCAATGAGCAGTTCTTT. As protein: CASSLGTSGNEQFF. Full variable domain (outside the CDR3, taken from reference TRBV7-8 and TRBJ1-6): GAGVSQSPRYKVAKRGQDVALRCDPISGHVSLFWYQQALGQGPEFLTYFQNEAQLDKSGLPSDRFFAERPEGSVSTLKIQRTQQEDSAVYLCASSLGTSGNEQFFGNGTRLTVT.

This clonotype was recorded at least ten times. This chain links TRBV2 with TRBJ2-3; 9 nucleotides line up with TRBD2. CDR1 SNHLY and CDR2 FYNNEI come from the germline V gene. V gave up 3 bases and J gave up 5 bases; unmatched junction bases: 15. The CDR3 runs 18 residues. CDR3 loop: CASSDRGVRGGLGDTQYF. The CDR3 bases are TGTGCCAGCAGTGATAGAGGCGTGCGGGGGGGCCTCGGAGATACGCAGTATTTT.

This clonotype was counted ten times or more. A much larger clone sits a single nucleotide away, making a read error possible. The rearrangement links TRBV7-9 to TRBJ2-1; D is perhaps TRBD1 (8 bases). The tail of the sequence fits TRBJ2-7 better, so the J call may be wrong. This CDR3 comprises 14 residues. Germline CDR1 SEHNR, CDR2 FQNEAQ (reference sequence). CDR3 DNA: TGTGCCAGCACCGCGGACAGGGACTACAATGAGCAGTACTTC. This gives the protein CASTADRDYNEQYF.

The rearrangement uses TRBV7-2 and TRBJ1-2; tentatively, D is TRBD1 (5 bases). Trimming stripped 6 bases from V and 2 bases from J, with 25 bases between. Germline-derived CDR1 and CDR2 are SGHTA and FQGNSA. The CDR3 is made up of 18 amino acids. The CDR3 nucleotides read TGTGCCAGCAGTCCTATTGCGGGTAGGGGAGGTACCAACTATGGCTACACCTTC. This sequence encodes CASSPIAGRGGTNYGYTF.

This clonotype was observed a few times. This chain's CDR3 is CASSYTAGTHSYNEQFF. In DNA, the CDR3 is TGTGCCAGCAGTTACACCGCCGGGACCCACTCCTACAATGAGCAGTTCTTC. The chain has TRBV6-5 and TRBJ2-1; either TRBD1 or TRBD2 may supply D (5 bases each). Germline CDR1 reads MNHEY; CDR2 reads SVGAGI. The CDR3 totals 17 residues. The V and J ends lost 2 bases and 0 bases respectively, with 14 bases between them.

The table lists this clonotype with many counts. This chain uses TRBV27 with TRBJ1-2, with TRBD1 matching 9 bases. Per germline, CDR1 MNHEY and CDR2 SMNVEV (reference sequence). The J segment lost 8 bases and the V segment lost 6 bases, leaving 13 bases of the junction unmatched. The CDR3 length is 15 residues. The DNA for the CDR3 is TGTGCCAGCAGAGGACAGGGGATAAACATCTGGGGCTACACCTTC. It yields the protein CASRGQGINIWGYTF.

This clonotype is a singleton in its sample. The chain carries TRBV7-6 and TRBJ2-5; D is perhaps TRBD2 (6 bases). The J call is uncertain, as TRBJ2-7 better fits the DNA end. The CDR3 covers 13 residues. The germline gives CDR1 SGHVS, CDR2 FNYEAQ. The CDR3, as DNA: TGTGCCAGCAGCCGGAGCGGGTCAAACGAGCAGTACTTC. Encoded protein: CASSRSGSNEQYF.

The chain carries TRBV6-1 and TRBJ2-3; the D is unclear. Germline V gene data show CDR1 as MNHNS and CDR2 as SASEGT. V shed 5 bases and J shed 4 bases, with 13 bases lying between them. The CDR3 runs to 14 residues. This CDR3 is CASSITYGADTQYF. CDR3 nucleotides: TGTGCCAGCAGTATTACATATGGGGCAGATACGCAGTATTTT.

V usage is TRBV5-6 and J usage is TRBJ2-1; 9 bases fit TRBD2. Per the germline V gene, CDR1 is SGHDT and CDR2 is YYEEEE. With 1 base clipped from V and 8 bases from J, the junction kept 10 bases outside the gene matches. The CDR3 consists of 16 residues. In DNA form, the CDR3 reads TGTGCCAGCAGCTTGAAGGGCGGGAGGGCCGTCGATGAGCAGTTCTTC. It translates to CASSLKGGRAVDEQFF.

The chain is built from TRBV10-3 and TRBJ2-5; 7 bases line up with TRBD2. Germline values: CDR1 ENHRY, CDR2 SYGVKD. There are 16 residues in the CDR3. The V gene end was trimmed by 5 bases and the J gene end by 11 bases; junction bases not matched to a gene: 20. For the CDR3, the DNA is TGTGCCATCAGTAAGACTAGCTGGACATCCACAGATACGCAGTACTTC. Translation: CAISKTSWTSTDTQYF.

By its share, this clonotype is medium-sized (0.01 to 0.1%). The rearrangement uses TRBV7-9 and TRBJ2-7; 8 bases agree with TRBD2. V shed 0 bases, J shed 5 bases, and the junction held 6 bases outside the gene matches. The CDR3 length is 15 residues. Germline CDR1 and CDR2: SEHNR and FQNEAQ (reference sequence). CDR3 DNA sequence: TGTGCCAGCAGCTTAGCCGGGACTAGGGAAGACGAGCAGTACTTC. It translates to CASSLAGTREDEQYF.

This clonotype was counted between two and nine times. The chain links TRBV2 to TRBJ2-5, with a possible D match to TRBD2 (5 bases). The V gene's germline CDR1 is SNHLY and CDR2 FYNNEI. The germline V and J ends were trimmed by 0 bases and 2 bases, with 16 bases remaining between them. There are 17 residues in the CDR3. The CDR3 sequence: CASSEAVSLAVQETQYF. The CDR3, as DNA: TGTGCCAGCAGTGAAGCGGTCAGCCTAGCAGTTCAAGAGACCCAGTACTTC.

Regarding this clonotype: The junction differs from germline at one of its ends, possibly a read error. The genes are TRBV7-3 and TRBJ2-1; 7 bases fit TRBD1. Per germline, CDR1 SGHTA and CDR2 FQGTGA. This CDR3 comprises 15 residues. CDR3 protein: CAIRTGDLNTGELFF. CDR3 nucleotides: TGTGCCATCCGAACAGGGGACCTTAACACCGGGGAGCTGTTCTTC.

This clonotype was picked up many times. The genes are TRBV6-1 and TRBJ2-2; D is perhaps TRBD2 (6 bases). The V gene's germline CDR1 is MNHNS and CDR2 SASEGT. Trimming removed 6 bases at V and 5 bases at J, with 10 bases between. The CDR3 has 13 residues. The CDR3 reads CASRTGETGELFF. The CDR3 nucleotides are TGTGCCAGCAGAACGGGAGAGACCGGGGAGCTGTTTTTT.

By its share, this clonotype is medium-sized. This chain connects TRBV7-3 to TRBJ2-2; 7 bases match TRBD2. J was trimmed by 4 bases and V by 5 bases; bases with no gene match: 7. CDR1 SGHTA and CDR2 FQGTGA come from the germline V gene. The CDR3 has 15 amino acids. DNA for the CDR3: TGTGCCAGCAGCCACGGACTAGGACCCACCGGGGAGCTGTTTTTT. It is translated as CASSHGLGPTGELFF.

The V call is TRBV9, the J call TRBJ1-4; 8 bases line up with TRBD1. CDR1 and CDR2 (germline): SGDLS, YYNGEE. Trimming took 3 bases from V and 6 from J; bases not matched to a gene: 4. The CDR3 loop spans 14 amino acids. CDR3 sequence: CASSEDRDHEKLFF. CDR3 bases: TGTGCCAGCAGCGAGGACAGGGATCATGAAAAACTGTTTTTT.

This clonotype turned up a few times. The J gene is TRBJ2-7, the V gene TRBV6-2 or TRBV6-3, with D hard to call. The J call is doubtful: the DNA matches TRBJ2-1 better. CDR1 MNHEY and CDR2 SVGEGT come from the germline V gene. The CDR3 extends over 13 amino acids. The CDR3 nucleotides read TGTGCCAGCAGTTACGGCTCTAACAATGAGCAGTTCTTC. Protein: CASSYGSNNEQFF.

This clonotype was counted a few times. The V and J genes are TRBV11-2 and TRBJ2-3, with unresolved D. CDR1 SGHAT and CDR2 FQNNGV come from the germline V gene. The CDR3 extends over 11 amino acids. Trimming left V 6 bases short and J 4 bases short, with 5 bases between. CDR3 loop: CASRYSDTQYF. The CDR3 region has the DNA TGTGCCAGCAGATATTCAGATACGCAGTATTTT.

The chain combines TRBV24-1 with TRBJ1-1; 7 nucleotides align to TRBD1. With V trimmed by 5 bases and J by 5 bases, 4 bases remained unmatched. The CDR3 covers 13 residues. Germline lookup yields CDR1 KGHDR and CDR2 SFDVKD. The CDR3 is CATSGQGKTEAFF. In DNA form, the CDR3 reads TGTGCCACCAGTGGACAGGGAAAGACTGAAGCTTTCTTT.

This clonotype occurred a few times. This chain uses TRBV28 with TRBJ1-6; 9 bases are shared with TRBD1. The V segment lost 4 bases and the J segment 7 bases; nucleotides outside the gene matches: 2. This CDR3 comprises 14 residues. Germline loops: CDR1 MDHEN, CDR2 SYDVKM. The CDR3 sequence is CASSSGQGNSPLHF. CDR3 bases: TGTGCCAGCAGTTCCGGACAGGGGAATTCACCCCTCCACTTT.

About this clonotype itself: A much larger clone differs by one base, so this may be a read error. V usage is TRBV7-2 and J usage is TRBJ2-5; no firm D call. The J call could be wrong; TRBJ2-1 is a better fit for the DNA end. CDR1 SGHTA and CDR2 FQGNSA come from the germline V gene. The CDR3 consists of 13 residues. CDR3 sequence (DNA): TGTGCCAGCAGCTTAGCGGTAGGGTACGAGCAGTTCTTC. As protein: CASSLAVGYEQFF.

Sample share makes this clonotype medium-sized. As DNA, the CDR3 is TGTGCCAACTGGACAGGGTACACTGAAGCTTTCTTT. Amino acids: CANWTGYTEAFF. V is TRBV6-1 and J is TRBJ1-1, with 8 bases that match TRBD1. The CDR3 has 12 residues. The ends lost 10 bases at V and 3 bases at J; junction bases unmatched: 4. CDR1 and CDR2 from the germline V gene are MNHNS and SASEGT.

This clonotype was seen more than once but under ten times. No conserved phenylalanine or tryptophan ends this CDR3, so it is likely a read error. The DNA is left out, because the CDR3 cannot be placed on it with certainty; the CDR3 is given as TCRdb lists it. This chain joins TRBV7-9 and TRBJ2-7; the table's D call, TRBD1, has no DNA check behind it. Looked up from germline, CDR1 is SEHNR and CDR2 is FQNEAQ (reference sequence). The CDR3 is 16 amino acids long, termini counted. CDR3 sequence reads: CASSRTGGEAGYTFGS.

This clonotype turned up a few times. V and J are TRBV5-1 and TRBJ2-1, with D maybe TRBD1 (6 bases). V shed 5 bases and J shed 5 bases, with 11 bases lying between them. The germline CDR1 and CDR2 sequences are SGHRS and YFSETQ. The CDR3 spans 13 residues. CDR3 in DNA: TGCGCCAGCAGTCGCCACAGGGACAATGAGCAGTTCTTC. Residues: CASSRHRDNEQFF.

This clonotype has ten or more counts. This chain connects TRBV27 to TRBJ1-1; 8 nucleotides line up with TRBD1. The CDR3 contains 15 residues. Germline V gene sequence: CDR1 MNHEY, CDR2 SMNVEV (reference sequence). V shed 2 bases and J 4 bases; nucleotides not matched to a gene: 6. Here the CDR3 reads CASSLRWQGATEAFF. The CDR3 DNA follows: TGTGCCAGCAGTTTAAGGTGGCAGGGGGCCACTGAAGCTTTCTTT.

This clonotype is medium-sized in the sample. The chain employs TRBV7-3 and TRBJ2-2; the match to TRBD2 covers 10 bases. The J segment lost 0 bases and the V segment lost 0 bases, leaving 4 bases of the junction unmatched. The CDR3 totals 18 residues. Germline CDR1 is SGHTA and CDR2 is FQGTGA. CDR3 nucleotide sequence: TGTGCCAGCAGCTTAACGTTCAGCGGGGGGGCGAACACCGGGGAGCTGTTTTTT. Its translation is CASSLTFSGGANTGELFF. The full variable domain, its missing parts supplied by reference TRBV7-3 and TRBJ2-2, is GAGVSQTPSNKVTEKGKYVELRCDPISGHTALYWYRQSLGQGPEFLIYFQGTGAADDSGLPNDRFFAVRPEGSVSTLKIQRTERGDSAVYLCASSLTFSGGANTGELFFGEGSRLTVL.

The chain has TRBV7-6 and TRBJ2-3; 7 nucleotides line up with TRBD1. The germline V gene has CDR1 SGHVS and CDR2 FNYEAQ. V lost 1 base, J lost 6 bases, and 4 bases stayed unmatched. The CDR3 contains 14 residues. CDR3 in amino acids: CASSLVVRGDTQYF. DNA of the CDR3: TGTGCCAGCAGCTTAGTTGTCAGGGGGGATACGCAGTATTTT.